The 3 T cell receptor beta chains presented below share a single source sample, sequenced in a study of blood T cell repertoires in COVID-19. The repertoire was sequenced with immunoSEQ multiplex PCR; TCRdb's copy has only in-frame clones and lacks some. The table has roughly 29,000 clones, about 84% seen once; the top ten hold 15% to 20%. Sequenced: peripheral blood. Receptors originate from a woman aged 55-75 years with acute or convalescent COVID-19.

The rearrangement uses TRBV5-4 and TRBJ2-5; tentative D call: TRBD1 (7 bases). The CDR3 is 13 amino acids. Deletions cut 3 bases from V and 2 bases from J, with 8 bases between. From germline, CDR1 is SGHNT and CDR2 YYREEE (reference sequence). The CDR3 region is CASSSGGQETQYF. The CDR3 DNA reads TGTGCCAGCAGCTCAGGGGGGCAAGAGACCCAGTACTTC.

This clone was detected only once. The chain uses TRBV4-1 and TRBJ2-7, with 10 nucleotides matching TRBD1. The length of the CDR3 is 13 residues. Trimming cost V 3 bases and J 6 bases; bases outside gene matches: 2. Germline CDR1 and CDR2: MGHRA and YSYEKL. The CDR3 loop reads CASSQGQGSEQYF. As DNA, the CDR3 is TGCGCCAGCAGCCAGGGACAGGGGAGCGAGCAGTACTTC.

J is TRBJ1-5 and V is TRBV3-1 (or the pseudogene TRBV3-2); the D is unclear. The length of the CDR3 is 16 residues. CDR1 and CDR2 (germline): LGHDT, YNNKEL (reference sequence). Trimming removed 1 base from V and 2 bases from J, with 12 bases in between. The CDR3 coding sequence is TGTGCCAGCAGCCAAGGTACAGCTCAGGGCAATCAGCCCCAGCATTTT. Protein: CASSQGTAQGNQPQHF.